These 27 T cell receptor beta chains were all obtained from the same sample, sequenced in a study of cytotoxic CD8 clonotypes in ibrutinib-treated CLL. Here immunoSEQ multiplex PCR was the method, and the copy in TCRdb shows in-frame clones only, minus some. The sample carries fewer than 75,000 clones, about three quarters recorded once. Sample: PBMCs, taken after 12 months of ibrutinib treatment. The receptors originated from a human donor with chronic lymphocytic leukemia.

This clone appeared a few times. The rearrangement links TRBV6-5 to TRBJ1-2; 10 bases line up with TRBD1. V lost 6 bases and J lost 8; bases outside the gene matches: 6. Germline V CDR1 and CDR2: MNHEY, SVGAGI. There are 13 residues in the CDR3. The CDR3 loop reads CASSPTGGAGYTF. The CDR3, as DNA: TGTGCCAGCAGCCCGACAGGGGGCGCGGGCTACACCTTC.

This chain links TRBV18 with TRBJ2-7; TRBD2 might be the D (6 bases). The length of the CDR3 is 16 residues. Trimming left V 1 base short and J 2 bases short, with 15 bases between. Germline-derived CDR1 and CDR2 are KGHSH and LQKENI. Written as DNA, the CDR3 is TGTGCCAGCTCACCACTCGCTGCCGGCGGGACCTACGAGCAGTACTTC. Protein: CASSPLAAGGTYEQYF.

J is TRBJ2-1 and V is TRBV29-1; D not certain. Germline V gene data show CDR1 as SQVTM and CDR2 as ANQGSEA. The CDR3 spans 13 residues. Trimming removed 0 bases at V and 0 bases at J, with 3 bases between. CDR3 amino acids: CSVEDSSYNEQFF. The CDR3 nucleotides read TGCAGCGTTGAAGACAGCTCCTACAATGAGCAGTTCTTC.

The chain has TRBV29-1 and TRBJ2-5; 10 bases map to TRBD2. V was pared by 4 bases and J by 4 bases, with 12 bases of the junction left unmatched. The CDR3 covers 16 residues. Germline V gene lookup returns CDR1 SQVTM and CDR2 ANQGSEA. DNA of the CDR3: TGCAGCGTTGTTAAAGCGGGAGGGCCGGAGCGAGAGACCCAGTACTTC. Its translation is CSVVKAGGPERETQYF.

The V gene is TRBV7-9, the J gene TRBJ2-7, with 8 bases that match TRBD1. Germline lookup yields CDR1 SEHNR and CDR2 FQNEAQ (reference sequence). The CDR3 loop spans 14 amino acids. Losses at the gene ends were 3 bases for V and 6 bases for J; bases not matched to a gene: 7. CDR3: CASSLVAGGSEQYF. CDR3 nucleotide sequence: TGTGCCAGCAGCTTGGTGGCAGGGGGCTCCGAGCAGTACTTC.

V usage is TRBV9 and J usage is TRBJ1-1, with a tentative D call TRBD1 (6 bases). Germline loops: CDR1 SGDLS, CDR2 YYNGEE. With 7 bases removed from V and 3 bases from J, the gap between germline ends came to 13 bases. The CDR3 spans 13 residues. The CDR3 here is CASCRDTDTEAFF. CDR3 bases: TGTGCCAGCTGTCGGGACACCGACACTGAAGCTTTCTTT.

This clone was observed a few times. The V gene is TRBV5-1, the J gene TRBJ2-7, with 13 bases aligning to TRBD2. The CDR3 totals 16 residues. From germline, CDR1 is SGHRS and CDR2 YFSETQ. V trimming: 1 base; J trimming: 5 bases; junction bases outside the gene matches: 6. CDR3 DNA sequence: TGCGCCAGCAGCTTGAAGACTAGCGGGAGGTCGAACGAGCAGTACTTC. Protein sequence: CASSLKTSGRSNEQYF.

Here the CDR3 reads CASRPRLNNQETQYF. The CDR3 nucleotides are TGTGCCAGCAGACCACGATTAAATAACCAAGAGACCCAGTACTTC. The V gene is TRBV6-5, the J gene TRBJ2-5, with unresolved D. V was cut by 6 bases and J by 0 bases, with 14 bases left in between. Germline CDR1 reads MNHEY; CDR2 reads SVGAGI. This CDR3 comprises 15 residues.

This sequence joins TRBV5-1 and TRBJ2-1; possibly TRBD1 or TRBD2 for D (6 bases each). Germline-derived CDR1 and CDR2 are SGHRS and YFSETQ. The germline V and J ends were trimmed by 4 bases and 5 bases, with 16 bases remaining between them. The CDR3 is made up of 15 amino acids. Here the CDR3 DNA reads TGCGCCAGCAGCCCGAAGGGGGACTCAGACAATGAGCAGTTCTTC. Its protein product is CASSPKGDSDNEQFF.

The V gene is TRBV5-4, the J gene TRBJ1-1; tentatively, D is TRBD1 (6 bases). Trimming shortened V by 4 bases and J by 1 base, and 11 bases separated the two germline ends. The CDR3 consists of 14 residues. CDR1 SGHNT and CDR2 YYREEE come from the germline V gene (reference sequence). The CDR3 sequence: CASSLQGQNTEAFF. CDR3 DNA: TGTGCCAGCAGCCTACAGGGACAGAACACTGAAGCTTTCTTT.

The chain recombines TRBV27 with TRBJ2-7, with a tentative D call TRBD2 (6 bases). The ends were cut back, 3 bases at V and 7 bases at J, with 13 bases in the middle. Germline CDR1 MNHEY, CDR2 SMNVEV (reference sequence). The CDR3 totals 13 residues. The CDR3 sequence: CASSFNEGREQYF. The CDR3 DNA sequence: TGTGCCAGCAGTTTCAACGAAGGGAGGGAGCAGTACTTC.

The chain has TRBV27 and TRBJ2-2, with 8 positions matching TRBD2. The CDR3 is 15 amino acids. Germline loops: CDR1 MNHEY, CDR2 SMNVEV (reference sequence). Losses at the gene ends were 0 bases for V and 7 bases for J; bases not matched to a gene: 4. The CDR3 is CASSLSAGVNGELFF. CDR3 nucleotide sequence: TGTGCCAGCAGTTTATCAGCGGGAGTGAACGGGGAGCTGTTTTTT.

CDR3 in amino acids: CSVNLGPQPNTEAFF. The CDR3 DNA is TGCAGCGTCAATTTAGGTCCACAGCCGAACACTGAAGCTTTCTTT. The V and J genes are TRBV29-1 and TRBJ1-1; D is ambiguous. V lost 6 bases, J lost 1 base, and 18 bases lay in between. Germline CDR1 reads SQVTM; CDR2 reads ANQGSEA. The CDR3 runs 15 residues.

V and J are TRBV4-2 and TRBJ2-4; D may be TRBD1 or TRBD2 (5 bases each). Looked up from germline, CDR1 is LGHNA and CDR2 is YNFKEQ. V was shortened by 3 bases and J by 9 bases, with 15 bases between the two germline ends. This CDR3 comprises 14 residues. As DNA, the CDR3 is TGTGCCAGCAGCCAGGGGGACGGAGATGCCATTCAGTACTTC. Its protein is CASSQGDGDAIQYF.

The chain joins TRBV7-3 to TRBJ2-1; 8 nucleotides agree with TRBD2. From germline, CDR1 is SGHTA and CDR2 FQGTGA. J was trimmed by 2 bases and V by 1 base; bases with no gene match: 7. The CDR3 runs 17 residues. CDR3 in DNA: TGTGCCAGCAGCTTAAATTTTGCGGGAGGCACCTACAATGAGCAGTTCTTC. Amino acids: CASSLNFAGGTYNEQFF.

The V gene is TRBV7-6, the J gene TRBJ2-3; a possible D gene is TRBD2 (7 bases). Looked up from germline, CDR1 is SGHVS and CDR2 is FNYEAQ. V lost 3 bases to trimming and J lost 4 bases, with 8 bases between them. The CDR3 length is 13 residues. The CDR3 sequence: CASSFGGPDTQYF. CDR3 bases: TGTGCCAGCAGCTTCGGGGGGCCAGATACGCAGTATTTT.

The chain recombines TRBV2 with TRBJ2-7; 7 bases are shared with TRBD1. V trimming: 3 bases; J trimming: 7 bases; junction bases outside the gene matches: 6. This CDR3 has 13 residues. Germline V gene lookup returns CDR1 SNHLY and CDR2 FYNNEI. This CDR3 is CASSDDRAREQYF. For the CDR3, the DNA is TGTGCCAGCAGTGACGACAGGGCGAGGGAGCAGTACTTC.

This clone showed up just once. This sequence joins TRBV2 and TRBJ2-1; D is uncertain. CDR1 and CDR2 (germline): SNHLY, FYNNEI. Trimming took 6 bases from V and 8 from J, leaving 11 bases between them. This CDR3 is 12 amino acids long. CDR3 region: CASRPRGDEQFF. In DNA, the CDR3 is TGTGCCAGCAGGCCCCGCGGTGATGAGCAGTTCTTC.

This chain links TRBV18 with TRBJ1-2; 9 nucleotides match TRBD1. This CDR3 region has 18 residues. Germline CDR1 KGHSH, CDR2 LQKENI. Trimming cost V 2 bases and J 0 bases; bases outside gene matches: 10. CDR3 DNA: TGTGCCAGCTCACCAGTACAGGGGGCGCGCCACCCTAACTATGGCTACACCTTC. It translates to CASSPVQGARHPNYGYTF.

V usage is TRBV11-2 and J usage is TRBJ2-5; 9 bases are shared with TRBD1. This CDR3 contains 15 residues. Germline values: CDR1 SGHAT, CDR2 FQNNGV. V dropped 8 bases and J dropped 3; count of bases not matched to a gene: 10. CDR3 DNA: TGTGCCAGCGGGTGGTTGGGACAGGGAAAAGAGACCCAGTACTTC. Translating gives CASGWLGQGKETQYF.

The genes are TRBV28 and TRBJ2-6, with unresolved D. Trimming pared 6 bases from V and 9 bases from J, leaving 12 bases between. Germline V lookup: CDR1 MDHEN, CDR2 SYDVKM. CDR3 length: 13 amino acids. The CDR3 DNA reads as TGTGCCAGCAGCGATCTTGGTGGCAACGTCCTGACTTTC. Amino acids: CASSDLGGNVLTF.

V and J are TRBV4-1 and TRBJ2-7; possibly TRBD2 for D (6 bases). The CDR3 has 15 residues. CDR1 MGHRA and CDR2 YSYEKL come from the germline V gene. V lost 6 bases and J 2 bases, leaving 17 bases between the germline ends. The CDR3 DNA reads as TGCGCCAGCAGTCCGCTCGTGGGGGGAGCCTACGAGCAGTACTTC. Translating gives CASSPLVGGAYEQYF.

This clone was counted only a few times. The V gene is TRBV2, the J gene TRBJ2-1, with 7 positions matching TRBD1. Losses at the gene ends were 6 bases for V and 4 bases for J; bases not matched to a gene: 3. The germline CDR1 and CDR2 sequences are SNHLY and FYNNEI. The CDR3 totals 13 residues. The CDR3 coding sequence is TGTGCCAGCAGAACGGGACAGTACAATGAGCAGTTCTTC. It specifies CASRTGQYNEQFF. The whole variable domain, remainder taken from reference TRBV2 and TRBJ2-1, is EPEVTQTPSHQVTQMGQEVILRCVPISNHLYFYWYRQILGQKVEFLVSFYNNEISEKSEIFDDQFSVERPDGSNFTLKIRSTKLEDSAMYFCASRTGQYNEQFFGPGTRLTVL.

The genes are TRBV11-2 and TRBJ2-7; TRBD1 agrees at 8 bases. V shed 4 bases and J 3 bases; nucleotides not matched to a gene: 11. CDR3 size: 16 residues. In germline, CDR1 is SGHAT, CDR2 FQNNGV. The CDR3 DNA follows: TGTGCCAGCAGCTCACTAGGACAGGGATCTTACTACGAGCAGTACTTC. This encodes CASSSLGQGSYYEQYF.

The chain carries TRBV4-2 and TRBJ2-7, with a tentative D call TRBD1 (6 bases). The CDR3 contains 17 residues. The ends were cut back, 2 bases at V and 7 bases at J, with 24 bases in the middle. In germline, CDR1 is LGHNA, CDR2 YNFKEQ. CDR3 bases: TGTGCCAGCAGCCAAAACCCCTCTTTGGCAGGGGCCGAGGAGCAGTACTTC. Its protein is CASSQNPSLAGAEEQYF.

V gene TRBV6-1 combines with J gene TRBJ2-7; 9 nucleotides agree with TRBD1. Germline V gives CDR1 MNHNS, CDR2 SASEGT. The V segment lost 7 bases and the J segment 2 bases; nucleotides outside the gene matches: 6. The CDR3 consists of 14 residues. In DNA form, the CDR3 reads TGTGCCAGCAATGTTGACAGGGGGACCTACGAGCAGTACTTC. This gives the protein CASNVDRGTYEQYF.

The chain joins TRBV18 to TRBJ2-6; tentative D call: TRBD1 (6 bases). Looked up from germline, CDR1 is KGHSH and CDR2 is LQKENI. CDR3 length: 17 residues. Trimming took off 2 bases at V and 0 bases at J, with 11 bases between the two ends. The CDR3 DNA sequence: TGTGCCAGCTCACCATCCGGGACAATCTCTGGGGCCAACGTCCTGACTTTC. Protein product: CASSPSGTISGANVLTF.